The next 17 T cell receptor beta chains were all read from a single sample in a study of cytomegalovirus exposure and HLA in healthy donors. The primer mix had 60 Vbeta and 13 Jbeta primers. The repertoire was sequenced with immunoSEQ multiplex PCR; TCRdb's copy has only in-frame clones and lacks some. This table has approximately 89,000 clones, less than 65% appearing once. Sequencing used PBMCs. The source is a woman aged 30 to 39 in good health and CMV-seropositive.

The V call is TRBV9, the J call TRBJ1-2; 7 bases agree with TRBD1. From germline, CDR1 is SGDLS and CDR2 YYNGEE. This CDR3 is 18 amino acids long. The J segment lost 4 bases and the V segment lost 6 bases, leaving 21 bases of the junction unmatched. This CDR3 reads CASKTYQTREGACYGYTF. CDR3 nucleotide sequence: TGTGCCAGCAAGACCTATCAGACCCGGGAGGGGGCCTGCTATGGCTACACCTTC.

Points on this clone: The identical CDR3 is also encoded by other nucleotide sequences in the sample. This chain uses TRBV5-4 with TRBJ1-3; TRBD1 aligns across 7 bases. With 2 bases clipped from V and 1 base from J, the junction kept 6 bases outside the gene matches. Germline assignment: CDR1 SGHNT and CDR2 YYREEE (reference sequence). The CDR3 runs to 16 residues. The CDR3 loop reads CASSFGAGGSGNTIYF. The CDR3 nucleotides are TGTGCCAGCAGCTTTGGGGCAGGGGGATCTGGAAACACCATATATTTT.

In DNA, the CDR3 is TGTGCCAGCAGCCCGGACAGGAAGGAGCAGTACTTC. The encoded protein is CASSPDRKEQYF. The chain links TRBV7-8 to TRBJ2-5, with 7 bases fitting TRBD1. The CDR3 length is 12 residues. Germline V gene lookup returns CDR1 SGHVS and CDR2 FQNEAQ. V dropped 5 bases and J dropped 11; count of bases not matched to a gene: 8. Combining the CDR3 with reference TRBV7-8 and TRBJ2-5 gives the whole variable domain GAGVSQSPRYKVAKRGQDVALRCDPISGHVSLFWYQQALGQGPEFLTYFQNEAQLDKSGLPSDRFFAERPEGSVSTLKIQRTQQEDSAVYLCASSPDRKEQYFGPGTRLLVL.

The J gene is TRBJ1-4, the V gene TRBV6-4, with D possibly being TRBD1 (5 bases). The V gene lost 4 bases and the J gene lost 4 bases, with 13 bases spanning the gap. Germline V gives CDR1 MRHNA, CDR2 SNTAGT. CDR3 length: 15 amino acids. The CDR3 DNA follows: TGTGCCAGCAGTGCCTCAGGAGGGGTTAATGAAAAACTGTTTTTT. Protein product: CASSASGGVNEKLFF.

The rearrangement uses TRBV2 and TRBJ1-5, with 11 bases that match TRBD1. Germline lookup yields CDR1 SNHLY and CDR2 FYNNEI. The V and J ends lost 6 bases and 6 bases, in that order; junction bases with no gene match: 4. This CDR3 contains 14 residues. The CDR3 DNA reads TGTGCCAGCAGCGGACAGGGGGCCAGTCAGCCCCAGCATTTT. Amino acid sequence: CASSGQGASQPQHF.

This clone has a handful of counts. The chain uses TRBV28 and TRBJ1-2; D not certain. V was shortened by 8 bases and J by 2 bases, with 6 bases between the two germline ends. The CDR3 consists of 11 residues. Germline-derived CDR1 and CDR2 are MDHEN and SYDVKM. CDR3: CASAGNYGYTF. DNA of the CDR3: TGTGCCAGCGCAGGCAACTATGGCTACACCTTC.

The chain joins TRBV19 to TRBJ1-5; tentative D call: TRBD1 (6 bases). This CDR3 has 13 residues. The germline V gene encodes CDR1 LNHDA and CDR2 SQIVND (reference sequence). Trimming took 5 bases from V and 6 from J, leaving 11 bases between them. CDR3 sequence reads: CASSWGGFQPQHF. The CDR3 region has the DNA TGTGCCAGTAGTTGGGGGGGCTTTCAGCCCCAGCATTTT.

This chain uses TRBV4-2 with TRBJ1-2, with 7 bases fitting TRBD1. Germline V gene lookup returns CDR1 LGHNA and CDR2 YNFKEQ. This CDR3 has 15 amino acids. With 3 bases clipped from V and 6 bases from J, the junction kept 10 bases outside the gene matches. CDR3 bases: TGTGCCAGCAGCCAGGGAGACAGGGAAGCAGATGGCTACACCTTC. Translated, it gives CASSQGDREADGYTF.

The CDR3 loop reads CASSLTGGTYEQYF. The DNA for the CDR3 is TGTGCCAGCAGCTTAACAGGGGGGACCTACGAGCAGTACTTC. The gene calls are TRBV7-9 and TRBJ2-7; 8 nucleotides align to TRBD1. The CDR3 sequence is 14 residues long. Per the germline V gene, CDR1 is SEHNR and CDR2 is FQNEAQ (reference sequence). V was clipped by 2 bases and J by 2 bases; unmatched bases: 2.

J is TRBJ2-7 and V is TRBV7-9; TRBD1 might be the D (8 bases). The CDR3 extends over 14 amino acids. Trimming cost V 5 bases and J 3 bases, with 14 bases left between them. The germline V gene has CDR1 SEHNR and CDR2 FQNEAQ (reference sequence). The CDR3 region has the DNA TGTGCCAGCAGCGATAACAGGGGGGGCTACGAGCAGTACTTC. It is translated as CASSDNRGGYEQYF. The whole variable domain, remainder taken from reference TRBV7-9 and TRBJ2-7, is DTGVSQNPRHKITKRGQNVTFRCDPISEHNRLYWYRQTLGQGPEFLTYFQNEAQLEKSRLLSDRFSAERPKGSFSTLEIQRTEQGDSAMYLCASSDNRGGYEQYFGPGTRLTVT.

V and J are TRBV19 and TRBJ2-1; 11 bases match TRBD2. V was pared by 7 bases and J by 7 bases, with 15 bases of the junction left unmatched. CDR1 and CDR2 (germline): LNHDA, SQIVND (reference sequence). The CDR3 has 17 amino acids. The CDR3 DNA sequence: TGTGCCAGTACTCGAGGGGGTAGCGGGGGGGCTAAGAATGAGCAGTTCTTC. It specifies CASTRGGSGGAKNEQFF.

The chain uses TRBV5-1 and TRBJ1-5; D may be TRBD1 (5 bases). V lost 0 bases and J lost 5, with 9 bases in between. The length of the CDR3 is 14 residues. Germline V lookup: CDR1 SGHRS, CDR2 YFSETQ. CDR3 bases: TGCGCCAGCAGCTTGGCGGCAGGGTATCAGCCCCAGCATTTT. Residues: CASSLAAGYQPQHF.

The chain employs TRBV30 and TRBJ1-2; 7 bases match TRBD1. Germline CDR1 and CDR2: GTSNPN and SVGIG (reference sequence). The CDR3 consists of 14 residues. With 3 bases clipped from V and 5 bases from J, the junction kept 9 bases outside the gene matches. Here the CDR3 reads CAWRSGQSKYGYTF. The CDR3 DNA reads as TGTGCCTGGAGATCGGGACAGAGCAAATATGGCTACACCTTC.

The sample holds a few counts of this clone. This rearrangement joins TRBV5-1 to TRBJ2-1, with 12 positions matching TRBD2. Germline values: CDR1 SGHRS, CDR2 YFSETQ. Trimming removed 9 bases from V and 3 bases from J; junction bases left unmatched: 10. The CDR3 extends over 16 amino acids. This CDR3 reads CANVPGLAGNYNEQFF. For the CDR3, the DNA is TGCGCCAACGTACCCGGACTAGCGGGGAACTACAATGAGCAGTTCTTC. Filled out from reference TRBV5-1 and TRBJ2-1, the complete variable domain reads KAGVTQTPRYLIKTRGQQVTLSCSPISGHRSVSWYQQTPGQGLQFLFEYFSETQRNKGNFPGRFSGRQFSNSRSEMNVSTLELGDSALYLCANVPGLAGNYNEQFFGPGTRLTVL.

The chain joins TRBV4-2 to TRBJ1-3, with TRBD1 matching 9 bases. V lost 0 bases, J lost 0 bases, and 18 bases stayed unmatched. The CDR3 loop spans 22 amino acids. Germline CDR1 and CDR2: LGHNA and YNFKEQ. DNA of the CDR3: TGTGCCAGCAGCCAAGAACCCCTCTACGGGACAGGGTTCTCCGACTCTGGAAACACCATATATTTT. Its protein is CASSQEPLYGTGFSDSGNTIYF.

CDR3 residues: CASSVGSRADEQFF. The CDR3 DNA is TGTGCCAGCAGCGTAGGTAGCAGGGCGGATGAGCAGTTCTTC. The chain uses TRBV9 and TRBJ2-1; maybe TRBD1 (5 bases). The V gene's germline CDR1 is SGDLS and CDR2 YYNGEE. The CDR3 extends over 14 amino acids. Trimming stripped 0 bases from V and 8 bases from J, with 12 bases between.

This clone came up a few times. The V and J genes are TRBV7-3 and TRBJ2-3; D is ambiguous. V gave up 1 base and J gave up 0 bases, with 8 bases separating them. CDR1 is SGHTA, CDR2 FQGTGA, per germline. CDR3 length: 15 amino acids. CDR3 sequence: CASSLSVSSTDTQYF. Written as DNA, the CDR3 is TGTGCCAGCAGCTTAAGCGTCTCAAGCACAGATACGCAGTATTTT.